This entry concerns a single TCR beta chain. The antigen is undetermined. The CDR3 has 15 amino acids. Germline CDR1 is MRHNA and CDR2 is SNTAGT. V lost 2 bases to trimming and J lost 1 base, with 10 bases between them. This entry comes from a study of cytomegalovirus exposure and HLA in healthy donors. Points from the study as a whole: Later analysis found that TCR beta chains associated with HLA were more clonally expanded than other, equally common chains. Trimming of TCR beta V- and J-genes showed a link, identified in a later analysis, to a missense DCLRE1C variant. Upon later analysis, TCR association rates were observed to vary by HLA locus, being highest for DRB1 and lowest for HLA-C. Cytomegalovirus-associated status was assigned to about 160 TCR beta chains.

Amplification used 60 Vbeta primers and 13 Jbeta primers. The table came from immunoSEQ multiplex PCR; TCRdb's copy has only in-frame clones and leaves some out. Among fewer than 200,000 clones listed, just under 80% were seen once. The TCR comes from a female donor in good health and CMV-seronegative. Sample: PBMCs. The V and J genes are TRBV6-4 and TRBJ2-3, with no clear D. CDR3 sequence: CASSDPAGRTDTQYF. The CDR3 DNA reads TGTGCCAGCAGTGACCCAGCAGGTCGCACAGATACGCAGTATTTT.